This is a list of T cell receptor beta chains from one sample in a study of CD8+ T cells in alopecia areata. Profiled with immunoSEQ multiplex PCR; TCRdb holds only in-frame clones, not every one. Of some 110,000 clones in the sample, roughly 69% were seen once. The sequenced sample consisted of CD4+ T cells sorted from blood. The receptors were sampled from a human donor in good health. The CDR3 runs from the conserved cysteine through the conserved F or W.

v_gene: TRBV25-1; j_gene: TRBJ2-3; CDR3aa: CASSNAGWDPSTDTQYF
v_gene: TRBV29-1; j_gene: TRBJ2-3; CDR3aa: CSVERSGGTDTQYF
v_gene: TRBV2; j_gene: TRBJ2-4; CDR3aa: CASRFGTVKNIQYF
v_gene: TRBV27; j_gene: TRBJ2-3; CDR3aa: CASSLRVKDTQYF
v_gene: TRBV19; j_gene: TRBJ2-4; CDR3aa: CASLSDRAKNIQYF
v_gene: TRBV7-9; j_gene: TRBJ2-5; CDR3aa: CASSVSPGTQYF
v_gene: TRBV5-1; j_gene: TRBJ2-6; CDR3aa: CASSFGAPGANVLTF
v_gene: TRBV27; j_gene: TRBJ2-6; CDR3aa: CASSLDPRAGAANVLTF
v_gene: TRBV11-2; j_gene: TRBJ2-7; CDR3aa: CASSSSTAYEQYF
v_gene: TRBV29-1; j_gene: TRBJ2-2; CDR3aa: CSGSNTGELFF
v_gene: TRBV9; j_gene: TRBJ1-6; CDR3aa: CASSVAPDRASPLHF
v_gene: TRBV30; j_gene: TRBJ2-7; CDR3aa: CAWSVTSSYEQYF
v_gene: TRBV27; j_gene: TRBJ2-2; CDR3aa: CASSLAPLSRNTGELFF
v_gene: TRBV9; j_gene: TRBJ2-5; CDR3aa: CASSVEAGGPTETQYF
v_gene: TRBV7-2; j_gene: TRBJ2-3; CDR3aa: CASSLGGADTQYF
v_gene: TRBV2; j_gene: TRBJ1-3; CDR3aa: CASWNSGNTIYF
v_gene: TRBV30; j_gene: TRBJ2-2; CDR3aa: CAWSLRALNTGELFF
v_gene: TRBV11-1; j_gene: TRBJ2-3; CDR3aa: CASSPGGRLSTDTQYF
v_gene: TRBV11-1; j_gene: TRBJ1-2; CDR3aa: CASSFGGDYGYTF
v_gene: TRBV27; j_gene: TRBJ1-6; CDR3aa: CASSLSYSSSYNSPLHF
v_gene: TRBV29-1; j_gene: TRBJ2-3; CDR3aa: CSVESSAGGTQYF
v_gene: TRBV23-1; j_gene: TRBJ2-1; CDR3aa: CASSQSDFFEQFF
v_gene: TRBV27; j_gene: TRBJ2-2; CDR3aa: CASGTQQGGKTTGELFF
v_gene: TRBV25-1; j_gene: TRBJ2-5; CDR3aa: CASSELETQYF
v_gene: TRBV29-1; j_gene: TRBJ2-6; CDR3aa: CSVVGTTGANVLTF
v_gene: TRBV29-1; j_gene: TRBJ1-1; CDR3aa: CSSGHTEAFF
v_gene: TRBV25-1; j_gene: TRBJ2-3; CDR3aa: CASSVSGGEDTQYF
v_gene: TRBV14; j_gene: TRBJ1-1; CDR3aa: CASSQSGTREAFF
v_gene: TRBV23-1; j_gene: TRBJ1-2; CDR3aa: CASSQMSPEVYGYTF
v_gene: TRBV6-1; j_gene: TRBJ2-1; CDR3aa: CASSDRLNEQFF
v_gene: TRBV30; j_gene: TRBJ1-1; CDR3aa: CAWSPHRGGTEAFF
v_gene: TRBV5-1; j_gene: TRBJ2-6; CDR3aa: CASSLASLAGVSSGANVLTF
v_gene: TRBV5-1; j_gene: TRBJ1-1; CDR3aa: CASRPQGVVNTEAFF
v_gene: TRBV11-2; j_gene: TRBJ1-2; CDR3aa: CASSPTGTGGYTF
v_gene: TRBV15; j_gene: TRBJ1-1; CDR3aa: CATSQPGAPDVAFF
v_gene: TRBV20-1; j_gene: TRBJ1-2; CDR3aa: CSGFGSYGYTF
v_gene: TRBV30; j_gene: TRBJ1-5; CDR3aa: CACQEYSNQPQHF
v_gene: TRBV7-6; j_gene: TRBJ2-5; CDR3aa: CASSLAGEKETQYF
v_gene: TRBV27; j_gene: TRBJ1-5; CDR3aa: CASNTGGNQPQHF
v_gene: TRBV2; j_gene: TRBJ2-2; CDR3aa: CASSEMASVAGELFF
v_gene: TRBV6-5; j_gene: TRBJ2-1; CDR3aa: CASHPVGSYNEQFF
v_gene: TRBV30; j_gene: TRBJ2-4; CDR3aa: CAWGTGSGNKNIQYF
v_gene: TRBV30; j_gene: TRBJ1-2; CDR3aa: CAWSPLRTGGNGYTF
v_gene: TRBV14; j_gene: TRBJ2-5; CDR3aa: CASSQDLVQATQYF
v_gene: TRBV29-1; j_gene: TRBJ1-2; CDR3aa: CSVEEQGVRYGYTF
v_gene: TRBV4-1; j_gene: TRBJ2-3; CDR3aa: CASSQVRADTQYF
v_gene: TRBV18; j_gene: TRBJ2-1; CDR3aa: CASSPLQGYEQFF
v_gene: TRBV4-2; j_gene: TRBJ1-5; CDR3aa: CASSQDLGAGVSNQPQHF
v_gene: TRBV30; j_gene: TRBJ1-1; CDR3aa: CAWSLGLPEAFF
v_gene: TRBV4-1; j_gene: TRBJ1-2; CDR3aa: CASSQGASPGSYTF
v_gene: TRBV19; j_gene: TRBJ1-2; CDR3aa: CASTRARAEGYTF
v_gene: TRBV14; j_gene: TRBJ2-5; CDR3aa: CASSQVEQGWRETQYF
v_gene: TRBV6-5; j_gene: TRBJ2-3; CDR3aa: CASSWDRGTDTQYF
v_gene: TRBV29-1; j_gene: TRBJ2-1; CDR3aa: CTGTSGNNEQFF
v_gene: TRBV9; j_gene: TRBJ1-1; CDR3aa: CASSANKGYTEAFF
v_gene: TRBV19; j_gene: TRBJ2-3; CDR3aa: CASRLSAGTTDTQYF
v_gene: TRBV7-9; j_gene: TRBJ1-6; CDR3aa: CASSSRDRVPLHF
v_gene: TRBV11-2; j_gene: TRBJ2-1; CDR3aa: CASSLVRLASHEQFF
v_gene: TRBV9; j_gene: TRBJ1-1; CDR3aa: CASSVQDSNTEAFF
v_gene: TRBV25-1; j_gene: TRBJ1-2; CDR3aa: CASSSRLGYTF